The rows below give T cell receptor beta chains drawn from one sample of a study of cytomegalovirus exposure and HLA in healthy donors. The protocol was immunoSEQ multiplex PCR, while the TCRdb copy is restricted to in-frame clones and leaves out a portion. Among some 140,000 clones listed, about 87% were seen once. The sequencing input was PBMCs. These receptors all come from a woman in her twenties or thirties in good health and CMV-seropositive. Each CDR3 is given with its conserved first and last residue. A D gene is named only where the DNA matches it firmly. Rows give clone size only sometimes, using once, few, many, or a class for an expanded clone.

J gene	clone size	D gene	V gene	CDR3 protein	CDR3 DNA
TRBJ2-7	-	TRBD1	TRBV4-1	CASSQEFDRGQFYEQYF	TGCGCCAGCAGCCAGGAGTTCGACAGGGGGCAATTCTACGAGCAGTACTTC
TRBJ2-1	-	-	TRBV19	CASSTGLVLGDNEQFF	TGTGCCAGTAGCACTGGACTCGTACTCGGGGACAATGAGCAGTTCTTC
TRBJ1-1	-	-	TRBV12-2	CAAWPAEGNMNTEAFF	TGTGCAGCCTGGCCCGCGGAGGGGAATATGAACACTGAAGCTTTCTTT
TRBJ2-2	-	TRBD1	TRBV19	CASSRDRGATGELFF	TGTGCCAGTAGTAGAGACAGGGGCGCGACCGGGGAGCTGTTTTTT
TRBJ1-1	-	TRBD1	TRBV10-3	CAISGDRNTEAFF	TGTGCCATCAGTGGGGACAGGAACACTGAAGCTTTCTTT
TRBJ1-2	-	TRBD1	TRBV19	CASQLGDRNYGYTF	TGTGCCAGCCAATTAGGGGACAGAAACTATGGCTACACCTTC
TRBJ1-2	once	-	TRBV5-6	CASSLDRVIYGYTF	TGTGCCAGCAGCTTGGACAGGGTGATCTATGGCTACACCTTC
TRBJ1-5	once	-	TRBV7-8	CASSAGFNQPQHF	TGTGCCAGCAGCGCAGGGTTCAATCAGCCCCAGCATTTT
TRBJ1-5	-	-	TRBV2	CASSEAPTGIGSQPQHF	TGTGCCAGCAGTGAAGCACCTACAGGGATCGGTAGTCAGCCCCAGCATTTT
TRBJ1-1	-	TRBD1	TRBV6-1	CASSEAGTGSSAFF	TGTGCCAGCAGTGAAGCCGGGACAGGGTCTTCAGCTTTCTTT
TRBJ2-1	-	TRBD2	TRBV5-1	CASSLPSRRLAGANEQFF	TGCGCCAGCAGCTTACCCTCCCGAAGACTAGCGGGAGCCAATGAGCAGTTCTTC
TRBJ2-5	-	-	TRBV7-9	CASAIRQETQYF	TGTGCCAGCGCCATCAGGCAAGAGACCCAGTACTTC
TRBJ2-2	once	-	TRBV6-4	CASSEGANTGELFF	TGTGCCAGCAGTGAAGGGGCCAACACCGGGGAGCTGTTTTTT
TRBJ2-3	-	-	TRBV7-8	CASSLVGRYEASTDTQYF	TGTGCCAGCAGCTTAGTTGGTCGGTATGAAGCTAGCACAGATACGCAGTATTTT
TRBJ2-5	-	TRBD2	TRBV27	CASSSRLAGGVDQETQYF	TGTGCCAGCAGTTCCCGACTAGCGGGAGGTGTAGACCAAGAGACCCAGTACTTC
TRBJ2-7	-	-	TRBV5-1	CASSRRTAIASYEQYF	TGCGCCAGCAGCCGAAGGACAGCGATTGCCTCCTACGAGCAGTACTTC
TRBJ2-1	-	-	TRBV28	CASSLSGVSVNEQFF	TGTGCCAGCAGTTTATCGGGGGTTTCGGTCAATGAGCAGTTCTTC
TRBJ2-2	-	-	TRBV9	CASSVGQGNTGELFF	TGTGCCAGCAGCGTAGGGCAGGGGAACACCGGGGAGCTGTTTTTT
TRBJ2-5	-	-	TRBV1	CTSSQDPAGVGETQYF	TGCACCAGCAGCCAAGATCCAGCGGGAGTGGGTGAGACCCAGTACTTC
TRBJ2-7	-	-	TRBV2	CASSTSGTFYEQYF	TGTGCCAGCAGTACTTCCGGGACTTTCTACGAGCAGTACTTC
TRBJ1-3	once	-	TRBV7-9	CASSWGLTGNTIYF	TGTGCCAGCAGCTGGGGGCTGACTGGAAACACCATATATTTT
TRBJ2-2	-	-	TRBV27	CASSFGTGYGGELFF	TGTGCCAGCAGTTTTGGCACAGGGTACGGCGGGGAGCTGTTTTTT
TRBJ2-4	once	-	TRBV15	CATSRDEVRNIQYF	TGTGCCACCAGCAGAGATGAGGTCCGCAACATTCAGTACTTC
TRBJ2-1	-	TRBD2	TRBV18	CASSPSGGAVHNEQFF	TGTGCCAGCTCACCGAGCGGGGGGGCTGTCCACAATGAGCAGTTCTTC